This T cell receptor (beta chain) originates from a study of blood T cell repertoires in COVID-19. Germline CDR1 and CDR2: SNHLY and FYNNEI. This CDR3 region has 16 residues. The V gene end was trimmed by 6 bases and the J gene end by 4 bases; junction bases not matched to a gene: 11. Authors' processing steps: Amplification with reference gene primers provided the estimates of nucleated cell counts. Assay used: immunoSEQ multiplex PCR; TCRdb lists only in-frame clones, some missing. The V and J calls and clone size are taken from that table; D and trimming were inferred from the DNA. The table has 250,000 or so clones, 84% seen once.

The genes are TRBV2 and TRBJ1-1; 10 bases match TRBD1. The clonotype comes from a woman aged 40 to 50 who had recovered from COVID-19. The sequenced sample was peripheral blood. The CDR3 protein is CASRTDRGRAGTEAFF. In DNA form, the CDR3 reads TGTGCCAGCAGGACCGACAGGGGGCGCGCAGGCACTGAAGCTTTCTTT.